This T cell receptor (beta chain) was found in a study of beta chain features in type 1 diabetes. Study-level points and caveats: Insertion counts at VDJ junctions were lower in type 1 diabetes patients, who also showed more deletions there. For Type 1 diabetes patients, all four CD4+ subsets carried TCRB CDR3s that were moderately but significantly shorter.

For this clone: The antigen is undetermined.

Expressed TCRB transcripts were sequenced, since all the RNA that had been isolated was reverse transcribed. Here immunoSEQ multiplex PCR was the method, and the copy in TCRdb shows in-frame clones only, minus some. The table lists more than 300,000 clones, 10% to 15% of them singletons. CDR3 length: 11 residues. The germline CDR1 and CDR2 sequences are SNHLY and FYNNEI. The V end was cut by 7 bases, the J end by 4 bases, with 7 bases between. Source material: naive CD4+ T cells from blood. The clonotype originates from a woman younger than 35 with type 1 diabetes. The chain couples TRBV2 to TRBJ1-1, with D uncertain. CDR3 protein: CASTLATEAFF. CDR3 coding DNA: TGTGCCAGCACCCTGGCCACTGAAGCTTTCTTT. The full variable domain, its missing parts supplied by reference TRBV2 and TRBJ1-1, is EPEVTQTPSHQVTQMGQEVILRCVPISNHLYFYWYRQILGQKVEFLVSFYNNEISEKSEIFDDQFSVERPDGSNFTLKIRSTKLEDSAMYFCASTLATEAFFGQGTRLTVV.